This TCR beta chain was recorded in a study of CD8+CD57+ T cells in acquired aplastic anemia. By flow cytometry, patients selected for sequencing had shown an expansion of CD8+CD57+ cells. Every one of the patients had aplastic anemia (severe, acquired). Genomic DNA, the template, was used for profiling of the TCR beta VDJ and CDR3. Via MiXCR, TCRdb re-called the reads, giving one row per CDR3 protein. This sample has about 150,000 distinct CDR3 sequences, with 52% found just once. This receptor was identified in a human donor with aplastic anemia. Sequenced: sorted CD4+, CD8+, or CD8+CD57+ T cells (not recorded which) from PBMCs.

In DNA, the CDR3 is TGTGCCACCAGCAGAGACCCACCCAGCAGTGGGGGCCTCGCCCGTGGCTACACCTTC. It encodes CATSRDPPSSGGLARGYTF. The chain couples TRBV15 to TRBJ1-2, with D perhaps TRBD1 (6 bases). Germline values: CDR1 LNHNV, CDR2 YYDKDF (reference sequence). There are 19 residues in the CDR3. The ends were cut back, 0 bases at V and 7 bases at J, with 27 bases in the middle.